Presented here are 8 T cell receptor beta chains from one specimen sequenced in a study of CD8+CD57+ T cells in acquired aplastic anemia. Those patients picked for sequencing had displayed CD8+CD57+ cell expansion on flow cytometry. For CDR3 and TCR beta VDJ profiling, genomic DNA was the template used. MiXCR was run by TCRdb on the reads, yielding one entry per CDR3 protein. The table records 170,000 or so distinct CDR3 sequences, roughly 65% of them present only once. Sample: sorted CD4+, CD8+, or CD8+CD57+ T cells (not recorded which) from PBMCs. These receptors were taken from a human donor with aplastic anemia.

This clonotype has a single count. This rearrangement joins TRBV20-1 to TRBJ2-1, with a tentative D call TRBD2 (5 bases). V lost 0 bases, J lost 5 bases, and 14 bases lay in between. CDR1 is DFQATT and CDR2 is SNEGSKA in the germline V gene (reference sequence). The CDR3 sequence is 15 residues long. The CDR3 sequence is CSARDFTSSDNEQFF. The CDR3 DNA reads TGCAGTGCTAGAGATTTTACTAGTTCCGACAATGAGCAGTTCTTC.

This clonotype appeared a few times. V gene TRBV20-1 combines with J gene TRBJ2-1, with 7 bases lining up with TRBD2. The CDR3 runs 12 residues. The germline V gene has CDR1 DFQATT and CDR2 SNEGSKA (reference sequence). Trimming removed 2 bases from V and 5 bases from J; junction bases left unmatched: 0. CDR3 bases: TGCAGTGCTAGACTAGCGGACAATGAGCAGTTCTTC. Amino acids: CSARLADNEQFF.

This clonotype came up once. V usage is TRBV25-1 and J usage is TRBJ1-1, with 8 positions matching TRBD1. The germline V gene has CDR1 MGHDK and CDR2 SYGVNS. V dropped 6 bases and J dropped 5; count of bases not matched to a gene: 8. CDR3 length: 14 amino acids. For the CDR3, the DNA is TGTGCCAGCAGGAATCAGGGGGCCGGGACTGAAGCTTTCTTT. This gives the protein CASRNQGAGTEAFF.

V and J are TRBV10-1 and TRBJ2-5, with D unresolved. Per germline, CDR1 WNHNN and CDR2 SYGVQD (reference sequence). The CDR3 totals 16 residues. V was pared by 3 bases and J by 3 bases, with 17 bases between. The CDR3, as DNA: TGCGCCAGCAGTGAAGGTTCCGGGCAGAACGAAGAGACCCAGTACTTC. It codes for CASSEGSGQNEETQYF.

This chain joins TRBV24-1 and TRBJ1-2; TRBD1 agrees at 7 bases. From germline, CDR1 is KGHDR and CDR2 SFDVKD. After removal of 7 bases from V and 9 bases from J, the junction contained 13 bases not matched to a gene. The CDR3 has 14 residues. As DNA, the CDR3 is TGTGCCACCAGGGAAACAGGGGCGGGATGGCGCTACACCTTC. It encodes CATRETGAGWRYTF.

The genes are TRBV7-6 and TRBJ1-3, with D possibly being TRBD1 (5 bases). Trimming left V 5 bases short and J 9 bases short, with 14 bases between. Germline-derived CDR1 and CDR2 are SGHVS and FNYEAQ. The CDR3 sequence is 13 residues long. The CDR3 coding sequence is TGTGCCAGCAGCCCGGGGACCATTAGCACCATATATTTT. Encoded protein: CASSPGTISTIYF.

This clonotype was seen just once. This chain links TRBV11-3 with TRBJ2-5, with TRBD2 identical over 8 bases. The CDR3 totals 14 residues. The germline gives CDR1 SGHNT, CDR2 YENEEA. The junction had 9 bases not matched to a gene; V was cut back by 5 bases and J by 7 bases. The CDR3 bases are TGTGCCAGCAGCCGAAGCGGGGGCGGGATGACCCAGTACTTC. Protein sequence: CASSRSGGGMTQYF.

V usage is TRBV20-1 and J usage is TRBJ2-2; D remains unclear. V shed 2 bases and J shed 0 bases, with 4 bases lying between them. Germline lookup yields CDR1 DFQATT and CDR2 SNEGSKA (reference sequence). The CDR3 extends over 13 amino acids. The CDR3 spells CSARWTNTGELFF. The CDR3, as DNA: TGCAGTGCTAGATGGACGAACACCGGGGAGCTGTTTTTT.